This T cell receptor (beta chain) was found in a study of blood T cells in healthy people across ages. The CDR3 spans 13 residues. Trimming cost V 4 bases and J 9 bases; bases outside gene matches: 5. Germline CDR1 and CDR2: MNHEY and SMNVEV (reference sequence). General study findings and limits: Naive T cell percentage showed a strong correlation with the diversity of TCR beta. As age increased, TCR beta diversity per million T cells fell in a roughly linear fashion.

Next came a second PCR, run for roughly 6 to 11 cycles, which used a sample-barcoded 5' primer along with a J-beta primer mix. TCRdb processed the 5' RACE reads anew with MiXCR; each CDR3 protein has one entry. The data show fewer than 2,000,000 distinct CDR3 sequences, about 35% seen once. With regard to this clonotype: Antigen: not known.

Sequenced input: blood. The TCR was taken from a woman in her twenties or thirties in good health. The genes are TRBV27 and TRBJ2-1, with TRBD2 identical over 8 bases. CDR3 nucleotide sequence: TGTGCCAGCAGTTGGGGACTAGGAGCTGAGCAGTTCTTC. It encodes CASSWGLGAEQFF.